What follows describes a single T cell receptor beta chain. Its antigen remains unidentified. The data are from a study of radiotherapy plus CTLA-4 blockade in lung cancer. Findings of the study overall: Researchers report tumor-derived TCR clones expanding in blood after radiotherapy plus ipilimumab.

With 5 bases clipped from V and 2 bases from J, the junction kept 4 bases outside the gene matches. Germline CDR1 PRHDT, CDR2 FYEKMQ (reference sequence). This CDR3 region has 14 residues. Profiled with immunoSEQ multiplex PCR; TCRdb holds only in-frame clones, not every one. The table has nearly 110,000 clones, around 85% seen once. The sequencing here drew on peripheral blood, taken from a patient treated with radiotherapy plus ipilimumab. V usage is TRBV13 and J usage is TRBJ2-5; TRBD2 matches at 8 bases. This TCR was sampled from a human donor with non-small cell lung cancer that progressed on radiotherapy plus ipilimumab. Some clones in this sample may be carry-over from other donors' samples. The CDR3: CASSPSGGQETQYF. The CDR3 coding sequence is TGTGCCAGCAGCCCCAGCGGGGGACAAGAGACCCAGTACTTC.